Below, 29 T cell receptor beta chains from the same sample are listed, as sequenced in a study of blood T cell repertoires in COVID-19. Using immunoSEQ multiplex PCR, the repertoire was profiled, and TCRdb retains in-frame clones only, with some absent. Counted here are approximately 130,000 clones, 75% to 90% occurring once; the ten biggest clones make up 18%. The sequenced sample consisted of PBMCs or T cells enriched from blood (not recorded which). These receptors were obtained from a man aged 30 to 45 who had recovered from COVID-19.

This chain links TRBV18 with TRBJ1-1, with D possibly being TRBD1 (5 bases). Trimming pared 5 bases from V and 1 base from J, leaving 8 bases between. The CDR3 loop spans 13 amino acids. Germline assignment: CDR1 KGHSH and CDR2 LQKENI. The CDR3 DNA is TGTGCCAGCTCAATGGGGCGGAACACTGAAGCTTTCTTT. As protein: CASSMGRNTEAFF.

This chain connects TRBV7-3 to TRBJ2-1, with 13 bases fitting TRBD2. The germline V gene has CDR1 SGHTA and CDR2 FQGTGA. V lost 5 bases and J lost 9; bases outside the gene matches: 7. This CDR3 has 15 residues. The DNA for the CDR3 is TGTGCCAGCAGCCGTGGACTAGCGGGAGCCAGTGAGCAGTTCTTC. It is translated as CASSRGLAGASEQFF.

V gene TRBV19 combines with J gene TRBJ2-7; maybe TRBD1 (6 bases). V was clipped by 0 bases and J by 0 bases, with 9 bases between them. CDR1 and CDR2 (germline): LNHDA, SQIVND (reference sequence). The CDR3 spans 15 residues. The CDR3 DNA is TGTGCCAGTAGTATAGACGACAGGAGCTCCTACGAGCAGTACTTC. Protein sequence: CASSIDDRSSYEQYF. Supplemented by reference TRBV19 and TRBJ2-7, the full variable domain reads DGGITQSPKYLFRKEGQNVTLSCEQNLNHDAMYWYRQDPGQGLRLIYYSQIVNDFQKGDIAEGYSVSREKKESFPLTVTSAQKNPTAFYLCASSIDDRSSYEQYFGPGTRLTVT.

The rearrangement uses TRBV2 and TRBJ1-1; D possibly corresponds to TRBD1 (5 bases). Trimming shortened V by 7 bases and J by 1 base, and 13 bases separated the two germline ends. The CDR3 is made up of 14 amino acids. Germline lookup yields CDR1 SNHLY and CDR2 FYNNEI. CDR3 region: CASTGFQGNTEAFF. In DNA, the CDR3 is TGTGCCAGCACTGGGTTCCAGGGGAACACTGAAGCTTTCTTT.

This rearrangement joins TRBV28 to TRBJ1-5, with D possibly being TRBD1 (5 bases). The CDR3 is 17 residues long. Germline V gene data show CDR1 as MDHEN and CDR2 as SYDVKM. The V gene lost 3 bases and the J gene lost 1 base, with 16 bases spanning the gap. The chain's CDR3 is CASSFPPRVRSNQPQHF. In DNA, the CDR3 is TGTGCCAGCAGTTTCCCCCCCAGGGTGAGGAGCAATCAGCCCCAGCATTTT.

This sequence joins TRBV2 and TRBJ1-2, with TRBD1 matching 8 bases. The germline V gene has CDR1 SNHLY and CDR2 FYNNEI. V lost 2 bases, J lost 7 bases, and 9 bases stayed unmatched. This CDR3 comprises 15 residues. Here the CDR3 reads CASSERSGGLGGYTF. CDR3 in DNA: TGTGCCAGCAGTGAAAGGTCAGGGGGCCTGGGTGGCTACACCTTC.

V and J are TRBV5-4 and TRBJ1-2; 9 bases are a match to TRBD1. Germline V gene data show CDR1 as SGHNT and CDR2 as YYREEE (reference sequence). Trimming took 4 bases from V and 7 from J; bases not matched to a gene: 8. The CDR3 contains 14 residues. The CDR3 loop reads CASSQGTGPSGYTF. The CDR3 region has the DNA TGTGCCAGCAGCCAAGGGACAGGGCCTTCTGGCTACACCTTC.

This rearrangement joins TRBV7-8 to TRBJ2-7; 8 nucleotides align to TRBD1. The CDR3 loop spans 14 amino acids. Germline V gene lookup returns CDR1 SGHVS and CDR2 FQNEAQ. Losses at the gene ends were 5 bases for V and 4 bases for J; bases not matched to a gene: 7. The CDR3 sequence: CASSLRQGRYEQYV. DNA of the CDR3: TGTGCCAGCAGCCTAAGACAGGGGCGGTACGAGCAGTACGTC.

The chain joins TRBV7-2 to TRBJ2-2, with 9 bases fitting TRBD2. From germline, CDR1 is SGHTA and CDR2 FQGNSA. The CDR3 totals 18 residues. V lost 4 bases and J lost 5; bases outside the gene matches: 14. The CDR3 is CASSSGLQGLARTGELFF. The CDR3 DNA reads TGTGCCAGCAGCTCCGGTTTACAGGGACTAGCCCGAACCGGGGAGCTGTTTTTT.

The CDR3 here is CASSEQGTENTGELFF. The CDR3 coding sequence is TGTGCCAGCAGTGAACAAGGGACAGAAAACACCGGGGAGCTGTTTTTT. This chain uses TRBV2 with TRBJ2-2, with 7 bases aligning to TRBD1. V trimming: 2 bases; J trimming: 2 bases; junction bases outside the gene matches: 5. The CDR3 loop spans 16 amino acids. The germline CDR1 and CDR2 sequences are SNHLY and FYNNEI.

V is TRBV18 and J is TRBJ1-1; possibly TRBD1 for D (5 bases). Between the trimmed V and J ends, which lost 2 bases and 4 bases, there was a span of 11 bases. From germline, CDR1 is KGHSH and CDR2 LQKENI. The CDR3 is 14 residues long. Here the CDR3 reads CASSPGGEGTEAFF. The CDR3 DNA reads TGTGCCAGCTCACCAGGAGGGGAGGGCACTGAAGCTTTCTTT.

The rearrangement links TRBV18 to TRBJ2-3; no definite D call. Trimming shortened V by 4 bases and J by 2 bases, and 7 bases separated the two germline ends. The CDR3 extends over 13 amino acids. Germline lookup yields CDR1 KGHSH and CDR2 LQKENI. CDR3 residues: CASSRANTDTQYF. The CDR3 DNA reads as TGTGCCAGCTCACGGGCGAACACAGATACGCAGTATTTT.

The CDR3 sequence is CASSVRDRGSGYTF. For the CDR3, the DNA is TGTGCCAGCAGCGTCCGGGACAGGGGCAGCGGCTACACCTTC. This chain connects TRBV9 to TRBJ1-2; 10 bases are a match to TRBD1. Germline-derived CDR1 and CDR2 are SGDLS and YYNGEE. V shed 2 bases and J 8 bases; nucleotides not matched to a gene: 6. The CDR3 runs 14 residues.

This clone has just a few counts. V is TRBV13 and J is TRBJ1-3, with 8 bases fitting TRBD1. V was clipped by 4 bases and J by 2 bases; unmatched bases: 13. Germline V CDR1 and CDR2: PRHDT, FYEKMQ (reference sequence). CDR3 length equals 18 residues. CDR3 amino acids: CASSWTTQGALAGNTIYF. The CDR3 DNA reads as TGTGCCAGCAGCTGGACGACGCAGGGGGCACTTGCTGGAAACACCATATATTTT.

This chain uses TRBV5-6 with TRBJ2-2, with TRBD2 as a possible D gene (5 bases). The CDR3 has 14 residues. From germline, CDR1 is SGHDT and CDR2 YYEEEE. V lost 4 bases, J lost 1 base, and 8 bases lay in between. In nucleotides, the CDR3 is TGTGCCAGCAGCCCGAGCGGGAACACCGGGGAGCTGTTTTTT. Its protein product is CASSPSGNTGELFF.

The chain carries TRBV7-9 and TRBJ1-2; D is ambiguous. Germline V gene lookup returns CDR1 SEHNR and CDR2 FQNEAQ (reference sequence). The ends were cut back, 0 bases at V and 2 bases at J, with 10 bases in the middle. The length of the CDR3 is 15 residues. The CDR3 DNA sequence: TGTGCCAGCAGCTTAGCGGTCCGAGAAAACTATGGCTACACCTTC. This gives the protein CASSLAVRENYGYTF.

The chain has TRBV12-1 and TRBJ1-5. TRBV12-1 is labeled a pseudogene. CDR3 length equals 15 residues. In DNA form, the CDR3 reads TGTGCCAGCAGCTTCCCCAGGTCCTCGGAGGGGCCCCAGCATTTT. Its protein is CASSFPRSSEGPQHF.

The chain carries TRBV5-4 and TRBJ2-5; weak D call: TRBD2 (6 bases). Germline V gives CDR1 SGHNT, CDR2 YYREEE (reference sequence). Trimming took 3 bases from V and 5 from J, leaving 17 bases between them. The CDR3 spans 15 residues. The DNA for the CDR3 is TGTGCCAGCAGCTCCGGGAGCCTCCGGTTGGAGACCCAGTACTTC. Protein product: CASSSGSLRLETQYF.

There are a few counts of this clone. This chain links TRBV4-2 with TRBJ2-2, with D possibly being TRBD1 (5 bases). Trimming removed 5 bases from V and 6 bases from J, with 19 bases in between. Germline V lookup: CDR1 LGHNA, CDR2 YNFKEQ. The CDR3 runs to 16 residues. The chain's CDR3 is CASSETTVNKAGELFF. CDR3 in DNA: TGTGCCAGCAGCGAAACGACAGTAAATAAGGCCGGGGAGCTGTTTTTT.

The chain's CDR3 is CASSQDLRTRSNQPQHF. For the CDR3, the DNA is TGCGCCAGCAGCCAAGATCTTAGGACAAGGAGCAATCAGCCCCAGCATTTT. This rearrangement joins TRBV4-1 to TRBJ1-5; D might be TRBD1 (5 bases). Germline CDR1 reads MGHRA; CDR2 reads YSYEKL. The CDR3 sequence is 17 residues long. The ends were cut back, 0 bases at V and 1 base at J, with 13 bases in the middle.

The genes are TRBV6-5 and TRBJ2-3; 7 positions agree with TRBD2. V gave up 2 bases and J gave up 4 bases; unmatched junction bases: 9. Germline values: CDR1 MNHEY, CDR2 SVGAGI. This CDR3 is built from 16 residues. The CDR3 DNA sequence: TGTGCCAGCAGTTACGATCTGGGGGGGTGGGCAGATACGCAGTATTTT. This sequence encodes CASSYDLGGWADTQYF.

V and J are TRBV29-1 and TRBJ2-7, with TRBD1 as a possible D gene (5 bases). The germline V gene encodes CDR1 SQVTM and CDR2 ANQGSEA. V gave up 4 bases and J gave up 7 bases, with 17 bases separating them. This CDR3 has 13 residues. Here the CDR3 DNA reads TGCAGCGTTGCGTCAGGGCCGGTCAGAGAGCAGTACTTC. It codes for CSVASGPVREQYF.

This clone appeared a few times. V gene TRBV7-6 combines with J gene TRBJ1-6; D unresolved. This CDR3 contains 16 residues. The V end lost 5 bases, the J end lost 0 bases, and 11 bases lay between the germline ends. Germline V CDR1 and CDR2: SGHVS, FNYEAQ. CDR3 DNA: TGTGCCAGCAGCCCAGACACGAGCTCCTATAATTCACCCCTCCACTTT. It codes for CASSPDTSSYNSPLHF.

The gene calls are TRBV19 and TRBJ2-5; the match to TRBD1 covers 9 bases. The ends lost 10 bases at V and 5 bases at J; junction bases unmatched: 14. Germline CDR1 LNHDA, CDR2 SQIVND (reference sequence). The CDR3 extends over 15 amino acids. The CDR3 nucleotides read TGTGCCACCCCACCGCCCGGGGACAGGGATGAGACCCAGTACTTC. Protein sequence: CATPPPGDRDETQYF.

The chain recombines TRBV9 with TRBJ2-1; 11 positions match TRBD2. J lost 9 bases, V lost 0 bases, and 14 bases had no gene match. This CDR3 is built from 18 residues. From germline, CDR1 is SGDLS and CDR2 YYNGEE. This CDR3 is CASSVVDSGRARRGEQFF. CDR3 DNA: TGTGCCAGCAGCGTAGTGGATAGCGGGAGGGCCCGACGGGGTGAGCAGTTCTTC.

This chain joins TRBV7-7 and TRBJ2-1; D is possibly TRBD2 (5 bases). The CDR3 consists of 16 residues. From germline, CDR1 is SSHAT and CDR2 FNYEAQ (reference sequence). Trimming removed 1 base from V and 4 bases from J, with 14 bases in between. CDR3 sequence (DNA): TGTGCCAGCAGCTTAGAAGCCCCAACGGGGTACAATGAGCAGTTCTTC. This gives the protein CASSLEAPTGYNEQFF.

The V call is TRBV2, the J call TRBJ1-1, with D possibly matching TRBD1 (5 bases). The CDR3 spans 12 residues. V was trimmed by 3 bases and J by 8 bases, leaving 10 bases between them. CDR1 and CDR2 (germline): SNHLY, FYNNEI. The CDR3 spells CASSDGGREAFF. CDR3 nucleotide sequence: TGTGCCAGCAGTGACGGGGGGAGGGAAGCTTTCTTT.

The table lists this clone with a count of one. This could be a read error, since a much larger clone is one nucleotide away. V and J are TRBV2 and TRBJ1-2; weak D call: TRBD1 (6 bases). Germline V gives CDR1 SNHLY, CDR2 FYNNEI. The V and J ends lost 6 bases and 3 bases respectively, with 8 bases between them. CDR3 length: 12 amino acids. The CDR3 reads CASRAGDYGYTF. The DNA of the CDR3 is TGTGCCAGCAGAGCAGGGGACTATGGCTACACCTTC.

The V gene is TRBV2, the J gene TRBJ2-5; 9 nucleotides line up with TRBD2. V shed 7 bases and J 2 bases; nucleotides not matched to a gene: 8. The CDR3 is 15 residues long. CDR1 and CDR2 from the germline V gene are SNHLY and FYNNEI. CDR3 in amino acids: CASNRLAGSQETQYF. For the CDR3, the DNA is TGTGCCAGCAATCGGCTAGCGGGAAGTCAAGAGACCCAGTACTTC.